A selection of T cell receptor beta chains follows, all from one sample in a study of shared clonotypes between healthy human individuals. Libraries were prepared by immunoSEQ multiplex PCR; TCRdb keeps only in-frame clonotypes and omits some of them. The top ten hold 34% of the sample, which has 600,000 to 750,000 clones, around 90% seen once. Material for sequencing was memory CD8+ T cells from PBMCs. The source is a young man in good health. Some clones in this sample may be carry-over from other donors' samples. CDR3s include the opening cysteine and the closing phenylalanine or tryptophan. The D gene is left open where the match is weak. Clone size appears in some rows only: once, few, many, or a class for an expanded clone.

v_gene	d_gene	j_gene	abundance	CDR3aa	CDR3nt
TRBV13	TRBD2	TRBJ2-1	.	CASSYKSGRSSYNEQFF	TGTGCCAGCAGCTATAAGAGCGGGAGGAGTTCCTACAATGAGCAGTTCTTC
TRBV6-1	TRBD1	TRBJ2-7	.	CASSEWTGASEQYF	TGTGCCAGCAGTGAATGGACAGGGGCCTCCGAGCAGTACTTC
TRBV6-5	.	TRBJ2-1	.	CATRGWSAYNEQFF	TGTGCCACAAGGGGCTGGAGTGCCTACAATGAGCAGTTCTTC
TRBV28	TRBD2	TRBJ2-7	.	CASRASGSYEQYF	TGTGCCAGCAGGGCTAGCGGATCCTACGAGCAGTACTTC
TRBV27	.	TRBJ2-1	.	CASSPTPLDEQFF	TGTGCCAGCAGTCCGACCCCCCTGGATGAGCAGTTCTTC
TRBV11-2	TRBD2	TRBJ2-2	once	CASSFSGRAYTGELFF	TGTGCCAGCAGCTTTAGCGGGAGGGCTTACACCGGGGAGCTGTTTTTT
TRBV7-9	TRBD2	TRBJ2-5	.	CASSFPGTSLSETQYF	TGTGCCAGCAGCTTCCCCGGGACTAGCCTCTCAGAGACCCAGTACTTC
TRBV6-5	.	TRBJ2-7	.	CASSYPRGHEQYF	TGTGCCAGCAGTTACCCGAGAGGGCACGAGCAGTACTTC
TRBV5-1	TRBD2	TRBJ2-7	.	CASSLEMASGPYEQYF	TGCGCCAGCAGTTTGGAGATGGCTAGCGGGCCCTACGAGCAGTACTTC
TRBV27	TRBD1	TRBJ1-5	.	CASSSSQGEYNQPQHF	TGTGCCAGCAGTTCTTCCCAGGGGGAATACAATCAGCCCCAGCATTTT
TRBV28	.	TRBJ1-1	.	CASRKPGNTEAFF	TGTGCCAGCAGGAAACCAGGGAACACTGAAGCTTTCTTT
TRBV29-1	.	TRBJ2-5	once	CSVEGQWEQTQYF	TGCAGCGTCGAAGGGCAGTGGGAACAGACCCAGTACTTC
TRBV5-1	.	TRBJ2-5	.	CASSGGGRQETQYF	TGCGCCAGCAGCGGTGGGGGTCGCCAAGAGACCCAGTACTTC
TRBV21-1	.	TRBJ2-2	.	CASSHGGKNTGELFF	TGTGCCAGCAGCCACGGCGGGAAGAACACCGGGGAGCTGTTTTTT
TRBV21-1	.	TRBJ2-4	.	CASSKEGVVTGKNIQYF	TGTGCCAGCAGCAAAGAAGGAGTCGTGACAGGGAAAAACATTCAGTACTTC
TRBV19	TRBD1	TRBJ1-3	.	CASNFRGQGSGNTIYF	TGTGCCAGTAACTTCCGAGGACAGGGGTCTGGAAACACCATATATTTT
TRBV7-9	TRBD2	TRBJ2-3	.	CASSFSGLAGVRTDTQYF	TGTGCCAGCAGCTTCTCGGGACTAGCGGGAGTAAGGACAGATACGCAGTATTTT
TRBV7-9	TRBD2	TRBJ2-1	.	CASSLVLAGVWEQFF	TGTGCCAGCAGCTTAGTACTAGCGGGAGTATGGGAGCAGTTCTTC
TRBV27	.	TRBJ2-7	few	CASSPIGGSPPEQYF	TGTGCCAGCAGTCCCATTGGTGGGAGTCCCCCCGAGCAGTACTTC
TRBV7-9	.	TRBJ2-7	.	CASSFSGNPYEQYF	TGTGCCAGCAGCTTTTCAGGGAACCCATACGAGCAGTACTTC
TRBV9	.	TRBJ2-7	.	CASSVGLSPDEQYF	TGTGCCAGCAGCGTAGGGTTGTCGCCTGACGAGCAGTACTTC
TRBV11-2	.	TRBJ2-7	.	CASSLVAEHYEQYF	TGTGCCAGCAGCTTAGTGGCGGAGCACTACGAGCAGTACTTC
TRBV7-9	.	TRBJ2-7	.	CASRPYRGLNYEQYF	TGTGCCAGCAGACCCTACAGGGGACTTAACTACGAGCAGTACTTC
TRBV18	.	TRBJ2-7	.	CASSPPSSYEQYF	TGTGCCAGCTCACCACCGAGCTCCTACGAGCAGTACTTC
TRBV6-6	.	TRBJ1-1	.	CASRPGASEAFF	TGTGCCAGCAGACCGGGTGCTTCTGAAGCTTTCTTT
TRBV27	TRBD1	TRBJ1-5	once	CASSKGAQVEPQHF	TGTGCCAGCAGTAAGGGGGCTCAGGTGGAGCCCCAGCATTTT
TRBV2	.	TRBJ2-5	.	CLTQPQETQYF	TGCCTCACCCAGCCTCAAGAGACCCAGTACTTC
TRBV30	.	TRBJ2-1	.	CAWRTYNEQFF	TGTGCCTGGAGAACCTACAATGAGCAGTTCTTC
TRBV28	.	TRBJ2-7	.	CASSLLQGGYEQYF	TGTGCCAGCAGTTTATTACAGGGAGGGTACGAGCAGTACTTC
TRBV14	.	TRBJ1-1	.	CASSVRGMNTEAFF	TGTGCCAGCAGCGTTAGGGGGATGAACACTGAAGCTTTCTTT
TRBV10-3	.	TRBJ2-7	few	CAISDSTGTPYEQYF	TGTGCCATCAGTGACTCAACCGGGACCCCGTACGAGCAGTACTTC
TRBV6-5	.	TRBJ2-7	.	CASSSTGTGYEQYF	TGTGCCAGCAGTTCTACAGGGACCGGCTACGAGCAGTACTTC
TRBV5-6	TRBD1	TRBJ2-5	.	CASSSLDRGLETQYF	TGTGCCAGCAGCTCCCTGGACAGGGGGCTTGAGACCCAGTACTTC
TRBV18	TRBD1	TRBJ2-3	.	CASQPRTGPDTQYF	TGTGCCAGCCAACCTCGGACAGGGCCCGATACGCAGTATTTT
TRBV7-9	.	TRBJ1-2	.	CASSPTGGGDYGYTF	TGTGCCAGCAGCCCGACGGGCGGAGGGGACTATGGCTACACCTTC
TRBV28	TRBD1	TRBJ1-6	.	CASSLGQKNSPLHF	TGTGCCAGCAGTTTGGGACAGAAAAATTCACCCCTCCACTTT
TRBV27	.	TRBJ2-1	.	CASTDNRVRHGEQFF	TGTGCCAGCACCGATAACAGGGTCCGGCATGGTGAGCAGTTCTTC
TRBV7-3	.	TRBJ1-2	.	CASSPGGLIGYTF	TGTGCCAGCAGCCCGGGGGGGCTGATTGGCTACACCTTC
TRBV7-2	TRBD1	TRBJ2-2	.	CASSFQGANTGELFF	TGTGCCAGCAGCTTCCAGGGGGCTAACACCGGGGAGCTGTTTTTT
TRBV28	TRBD1	TRBJ2-7	.	CASSFRGQGRYEQYF	TGTGCCAGCAGTTTCAGAGGACAGGGGAGATACGAGCAGTACTTC
TRBV29-1	TRBD2	TRBJ2-7	.	CSVLLADLYEQYF	TGCAGCGTACTCCTAGCGGACCTCTACGAGCAGTACTTC
TRBV28	.	TRBJ1-2	.	CASSPRISFGGYTF	TGTGCCAGCAGCCCCCGGATTAGCTTCGGTGGCTACACCTTC
TRBV9	TRBD2	TRBJ2-2	.	CASSGSGISPTGELFF	TGTGCCAGCAGCGGTAGCGGGATAAGCCCCACCGGGGAGCTGTTTTTT
TRBV9	TRBD1	TRBJ2-7	.	CASSVGQGLYEQYF	TGTGCCAGCAGCGTAGGACAGGGCCTTTACGAGCAGTACTTC
TRBV7-9	.	TRBJ1-1	few	CASSPQGTEAFF	TGTGCCAGCAGCCCCCAGGGGACTGAAGCTTTCTTT
TRBV9	.	TRBJ2-1	.	CASSVGRGGSDEQFF	TGTGCCAGCAGCGTAGGAAGGGGAGGAAGCGATGAGCAGTTCTTC
TRBV4-2	.	TRBJ2-7	.	CASSQDQGSYEQYF	TGTGCCAGCAGCCAAGATCAGGGCTCCTACGAGCAGTACTTC
TRBV28	.	TRBJ1-2	few	CASSLGNRLYGYTF	TGTGCCAGCAGTTTAGGTAACAGGCTCTATGGCTACACCTTC
TRBV28	.	TRBJ2-1	.	CASSEEGVSSYNEQFF	TGTGCCAGCAGCGAAGAGGGGGTGAGCTCCTACAATGAGCAGTTCTTC
TRBV28	TRBD2	TRBJ2-4	.	CASSDMFGGGLAKNIQYF	TGTGCCAGCAGTGACATGTTCGGGGGGGGCTTGGCCAAAAACATTCAGTACTTC
TRBV27	.	TRBJ1-5	.	CASSLTGSQPQHF	TGTGCCAGCAGTTTGACGGGTTCTCAGCCCCAGCATTTT
TRBV29-1	.	TRBJ1-1	.	CSVVGGSTEAFF	TGCAGCGTTGTAGGGGGAAGCACTGAAGCTTTCTTT
TRBV5-1	.	TRBJ2-3	.	CASSLGWGRVADTQYF	TGCGCCAGCAGCTTGGGTTGGGGGCGAGTAGCAGATACGCAGTATTTT
TRBV7-9	.	TRBJ1-3	.	CASSSTVSGNTIYF	TGTGCCAGCAGCTCCACGGTATCTGGAAACACCATATATTTT
TRBV18	.	TRBJ2-7	.	CASSPRKGDSYEQYF	TGTGCCAGCTCACCTCGGAAAGGCGACTCCTACGAGCAGTACTTC
TRBV6-5	.	TRBJ1-2	.	CASSEFDTF	TGTGCCAGCAGTGAATTTGACACCTTC
TRBV28	.	TRBJ2-2	.	CASSSVGSATGELFF	TGTGCCAGCAGTTCCGTCGGCTCTGCCACCGGGGAGCTGTTTTTT
TRBV11-2	.	TRBJ2-1	.	CASSDRGNEQFF	TGTGCCAGCAGCGACCGGGGGAATGAGCAGTTCTTC
TRBV11-2	.	TRBJ1-1	.	CASSLNRAEAFF	TGTGCCAGCAGCTTAAACCGGGCTGAAGCTTTCTTT
TRBV27	TRBD2	TRBJ2-1	.	CASRSLAGGRNEQFF	TGTGCCAGCAGATCACTAGCGGGAGGGAGGAATGAGCAGTTCTTC